The 12 T cell receptor beta chains below come from one sample, sequenced in a study of blood T cell repertoires in COVID-19 (dated by TCRdb to the early 2020s). Library construction relied on the immunoSEQ multiplex PCR assay. The table comes from immuneACCESS by way of TCRdb, which keeps in-frame sequences with V and J called. Part of the clones is missing from these tables; in studies checked, under half for an unresolved V gene and the rest for unknown reasons. The sample table lists around 310,000 clones, roughly nine tenths of them with a count of one. About 8.4% of the sample goes to the ten largest clones. The sequenced material came from PBMCs or T cells enriched from blood (not recorded which). The receptors were sampled from a woman aged 25 to 39 who had recovered from COVID-19.

The genes are TRBV7-2 and TRBJ1-5; 7 positions match TRBD1. Germline V gives CDR1 SGHTA, CDR2 FQGNSA. V lost 2 bases to trimming and J lost 3 bases; unmatched junction nucleotides: 7. The CDR3 has 16 residues. CDR3 sequence (DNA): TGTGCCAGCAGCTTACTCTCAGGGGGGTACAATCAGCCCCAGCATTTT. Protein product: CASSLLSGGYNQPQHF. The entire variable domain, with the rest obtained from reference TRBV7-2 and TRBJ1-5, is as follows: GAGVSQSPSNKVTEKGKDVELRCDPISGHTALYWYRQSLGQGLEFLIYFQGNSAPDKSGLPSDRFSAERTGGSVSTLTIQRTQQEDSAVYLCASSLLSGGYNQPQHFGDGTRLSIL.

The chain has TRBV9 and TRBJ1-4; D is ambiguous. Germline V lookup: CDR1 SGDLS, CDR2 YYNGEE. Trimming pared 2 bases from V and 1 base from J, leaving 18 bases between. This CDR3 has 18 residues. The CDR3 region is CASSVGRSPQITNEKLFF. The CDR3 DNA is TGTGCCAGCAGCGTTGGGAGGAGTCCCCAAATAACTAATGAAAAACTGTTTTTT.

This clone occurred once. The J gene is TRBJ1-2, the V gene TRBV18, with TRBD1 matching over 7 bases. There are 14 residues in the CDR3. Germline V gives CDR1 KGHSH, CDR2 LQKENI. Trimming took 10 bases from V and 0 from J; bases not matched to a gene: 8. Written as DNA, the CDR3 is TGTGCCACACAAGCCGGGACAGCTAACTATGGCTACACCTTC. Its protein product is CATQAGTANYGYTF. The complete variable domain, with remaining parts taken from reference TRBV18 and TRBJ1-2, reads NAGVMQNPRHLVRRRGQEARLRCSPMKGHSHVYWYRQLPEEGLKFMVYLQKENIIDESGMPKERFSAEFPKEGPSILRIQQVVRGDSAAYFCATQAGTANYGYTFGSGTRLTVV.

V usage is TRBV28 and J usage is TRBJ2-1; D is possibly TRBD2 (5 bases). This CDR3 is built from 14 residues. Germline V gene sequence: CDR1 MDHEN, CDR2 SYDVKM. Trimming stripped 2 bases from V and 3 bases from J, with 8 bases between. The CDR3 sequence: CASSLIGVYNEQFF. CDR3 sequence (DNA): TGTGCCAGCAGTTTAATCGGGGTCTACAATGAGCAGTTCTTC.

This chain joins TRBV4-1 and TRBJ2-3, with TRBD2 matching over 16 bases. The V and J ends lost 1 base and 2 bases, in that order; junction bases with no gene match: 6. The V gene's germline CDR1 is MGHRA and CDR2 YSYEKL. The CDR3 runs to 19 residues. The DNA for the CDR3 is TGCGCCAGCAGCCAAGCCCGGGGACTAGCGGGAGGGCCCACAGATACGCAGTATTTT. Protein sequence: CASSQARGLAGGPTDTQYF.

The V gene is TRBV5-1, the J gene TRBJ2-7; 9 bases are shared with TRBD1. CDR3 length: 14 amino acids. Germline loops: CDR1 SGHRS, CDR2 YFSETQ. The trim removed 4 bases at V and 6 bases at J, leaving 8 bases unmatched. As DNA, the CDR3 is TGCGCCAGCAGCCCAGGGACAGGGCCCGTCGAGCAGTACTTC. This translates into CASSPGTGPVEQYF.

The chain links TRBV9 to TRBJ1-3; D might be TRBD1 (5 bases). The ends were cut back, 3 bases at V and 4 bases at J, with 17 bases in the middle. The germline gives CDR1 SGDLS, CDR2 YYNGEE. The CDR3 has 16 amino acids. The CDR3 region is CASSARLQGTGNTIYF. Here the CDR3 DNA reads TGTGCCAGCAGCGCTAGATTGCAGGGAACCGGAAACACCATATATTTT.

The chain joins TRBV28 to TRBJ2-7; D ambiguous. CDR1 is MDHEN and CDR2 is SYDVKM in the germline V gene. This CDR3 has 13 amino acids. The V end was cut by 3 bases, the J end by 5 bases, with 11 bases between. The DNA of the CDR3 is TGTGCCAGCAGTTTCTCGTGGAGTCACGAGCAGTACTTC. Amino acids: CASSFSWSHEQYF.

The chain uses TRBV27 and TRBJ2-1; 12 bases fit TRBD2. The CDR3 runs 16 residues. V shed 5 bases and J 7 bases; nucleotides not matched to a gene: 9. Germline V CDR1 and CDR2: MNHEY, SMNVEV (reference sequence). The DNA of the CDR3 is TGTGCCAGCAGTCCGCTAGCGGGAGGGCCGTCGAATGAGCAGTTCTTC. It encodes CASSPLAGGPSNEQFF.

The rearrangement uses TRBV28 and TRBJ1-1, with unresolved D. Per germline, CDR1 MDHEN and CDR2 SYDVKM. This CDR3 has 14 amino acids. V was pared by 2 bases and J by 1 base, with 8 bases between. CDR3: CASSLQKWNTEAFF. DNA of the CDR3: TGTGCCAGCAGTTTACAGAAGTGGAACACTGAAGCTTTCTTT.

The chain employs TRBV28 and TRBJ2-7; 7 positions agree with TRBD2. Germline V gene data show CDR1 as MDHEN and CDR2 as SYDVKM. The CDR3 spans 12 residues. The V segment lost 10 bases and the J segment 4 bases; nucleotides outside the gene matches: 7. The CDR3 loop is CATLAESYEQYF. The CDR3 nucleotides are TGTGCCACCCTAGCGGAGAGTTACGAGCAGTACTTC.

The chain uses TRBV5-1 and TRBJ2-7; 7 bases map to TRBD1. CDR1 SGHRS and CDR2 YFSETQ come from the germline V gene. V lost 1 base, J lost 5 bases, and 12 bases stayed unmatched. The CDR3 extends over 16 amino acids. The chain's CDR3 is CASSLYNQGVGDEQYF. CDR3 coding DNA: TGCGCCAGCAGCTTGTATAATCAGGGGGTGGGCGACGAGCAGTACTTC.